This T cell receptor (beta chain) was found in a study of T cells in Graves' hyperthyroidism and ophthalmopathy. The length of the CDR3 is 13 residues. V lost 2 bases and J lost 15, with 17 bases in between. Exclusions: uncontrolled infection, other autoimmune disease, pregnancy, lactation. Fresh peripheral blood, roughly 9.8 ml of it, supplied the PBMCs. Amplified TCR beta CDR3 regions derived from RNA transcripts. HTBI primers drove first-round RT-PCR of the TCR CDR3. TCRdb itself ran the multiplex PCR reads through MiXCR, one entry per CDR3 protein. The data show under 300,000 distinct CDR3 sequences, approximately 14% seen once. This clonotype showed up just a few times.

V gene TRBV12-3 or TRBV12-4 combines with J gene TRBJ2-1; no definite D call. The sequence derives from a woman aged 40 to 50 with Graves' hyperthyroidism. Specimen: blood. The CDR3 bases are TGTGCCAGCAGTTTAAGGGCCGAGAAGGGTCTGTTCTTC. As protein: CASSLRAEKGLFF.